The present entry profiles one T cell receptor beta chain with its context. The time point was: blood 4 weeks post-SBRT, at nephrectomy. Treatment indicated: 15 Gy SBRT to primary tumor, nephrectomy 4 weeks later. The record originates from a study of radiation and T cells in renal cell carcinoma. V lost 2 bases, J lost 1 base, and 15 bases lay in between. There are 16 residues in the CDR3. Germline CDR1 is MDHEN and CDR2 is SYDVKM. Clones were sequenced by immunoSEQ multiplex PCR, and TCRdb holds only the in-frame ones, with some missing. The sample records around 64,000 clones, over 65% being singletons.

The clonotype was recovered from a man aged 55 to 70 with renal cell carcinoma. This specimen consisted of blood, obtained from a patient whose treatment included radiotherapy and nephrectomy. This chain links TRBV28 with TRBJ2-7; a weak D match, TRBD1 (6 bases). DNA for the CDR3: TGTGCCAGCAGTTTAGGGGGCAGGGTGTTTTCCTACGAGCAGTACTTC. As protein: CASSLGGRVFSYEQYF.